The rows below give T cell receptor beta chains drawn from one sample of a study of human T cells and chemical hapten exposure. A single record per CDR3 protein comes from TCRdb applying MiXCR to the RACE reads. The sample lists around 100,000 distinct CDR3 sequences, about an eighth occurring once. The specimen comprised whole blood, sampled in connection with sensitization to the hapten diphenylcyclopropenone (DPC). Source of these receptors: a woman aged 40 to 50 with alopecia areata. Some clones in this sample may be carry-over from other donors' samples. Each CDR3 is given with its conserved first and last residue. The D gene is left open where the match is weak. Size values are once, few and many counts, or a class for expanded clones, and some rows have none.

TRBV10-3	.	TRBJ1-1	.	13	CAISVEGGTEAFF	TGTGCCATCAGTGTGGAAGGGGGGACTGAAGCTTTCTTT
TRBV7-9	.	TRBJ1-2	few	14	CASSLIPDSYGYTF	TGTGCCAGCAGCTTAATCCCGGACAGCTATGGCTACACCTTC
TRBV12-3/TRBV12-4	.	TRBJ1-5	few	13	CASRAGGWQPQHF	TGTGCCAGCAGAGCTGGGGGATGGCAGCCCCAGCATTTT
TRBV20-1	.	TRBJ2-2	few	16	CSARIPGNANTGELFF	TGCAGTGCTAGAATTCCCGGGAACGCGAACACCGGGGAGCTGTTTTTT
TRBV12-3/TRBV12-4	TRBD1	TRBJ1-4	.	17	CASSSTGSGVPGEKLFF	TGTGCCAGCAGTTCGACAGGGAGTGGGGTTCCGGGAGAAAAACTGTTTTTT
TRBV7-3	.	TRBJ1-2	many	10	CASSFSGYTF	TGTGCCAGCAGCTTTTCTGGCTACACCTTC
TRBV19	TRBD1	TRBJ2-5	many	14	CASSITGGQETQYF	TGTGCCAGTAGTATAACAGGGGGCCAAGAGACCCAGTACTTC
TRBV20-1	.	TRBJ1-2	.	14	CSAQDGGWGYGYTF	TGCAGTGCTCAGGACGGGGGCTGGGGCTATGGCTACACCTTC
TRBV7-9	.	TRBJ2-7	many	13	CASSPWSSYEQYF	TGTGCCAGCAGCCCTTGGAGCTCCTACGAGCAGTACTTC
TRBV12-3/TRBV12-4	.	TRBJ2-2	many	13	CASRRQSTGELFF	TGTGCCAGCCGCCGACAGTCCACCGGGGAGCTGTTTTTT
TRBV6-2/TRBV6-3	.	TRBJ1-2	few	12	CASNIPPHGYTF	TGTGCCAGCAACATCCCCCCTCATGGCTACACCTTC
TRBV27	.	TRBJ1-1	few	16	CASSLSMRGMNTEAFF	TGTGCCAGCAGTTTATCGATGAGGGGGATGAACACTGAAGCTTTCTTT
TRBV18	TRBD1	TRBJ2-1	many	14	CASSPGQGVGEQFF	TGTGCCAGCTCACCGGGACAGGGGGTCGGGGAGCAGTTCTTC
TRBV11-2	.	TRBJ2-1	.	15	CASSRAESSYNEQFF	TGTGCCAGCAGCCGAGCTGAGAGCTCCTACAATGAGCAGTTCTTC
TRBV28	TRBD1	TRBJ1-2	few	13	CASSFQAGGGYTF	TGTGCCAGCAGTTTCCAGGCAGGGGGTGGCTACACCTTC
TRBV7-2	TRBD2	TRBJ2-1	.	13	CASSSGLVHEQFF	TGTGCCAGCAGCTCGGGACTAGTCCATGAGCAGTTCTTC
TRBV6-9	TRBD1	TRBJ2-1	many	14	CASSFRDRGGEQFF	TGTGCCAGCAGTTTCCGGGACAGGGGAGGTGAGCAGTTCTTC
TRBV7-9	.	TRBJ2-2	few	14	CASRANSNTGELFF	TGTGCCAGCAGGGCCAACTCGAACACCGGGGAGCTGTTTTTT
TRBV19	.	TRBJ2-1	.	15	CASTGRDNSYNEQFF	TGTGCCAGTACCGGGCGGGACAACTCCTACAATGAGCAGTTCTTC
TRBV4-3	.	TRBJ2-1	many	16	CASSQETEGYWNEQFF	TGCGCCAGCAGCCAAGAGACCGAAGGGTACTGGAATGAGCAGTTCTTC
TRBV2	.	TRBJ2-7	few	14	CASSAGRTAYEQYF	TGTGCCAGCAGTGCCGGACGTACTGCCTACGAGCAGTACTTC
TRBV20-1	TRBD2	TRBJ2-3	many	17	CSARSIGLAGETDTQYF	TGCAGTGCTAGGTCGATCGGACTAGCGGGAGAGACAGATACGCAGTATTTT
TRBV11-2	.	TRBJ2-1	many	13	CASSFPPPNEQFF	TGTGCCAGCAGCTTTCCGCCGCCGAATGAGCAGTTCTTC
TRBV29-1	.	TRBJ2-1	many	13	CSVPGTDYNEQFF	TGCAGCGTTCCCGGGACCGACTACAATGAGCAGTTCTTC
TRBV3-1	.	TRBJ1-1	few	14	CASSHGDGNGEAFF	TGTGCCAGCAGCCACGGTGACGGGAATGGTGAAGCTTTCTTT
TRBV29-1	.	TRBJ2-1	.	13	CSVVRDLYNEQFF	TGCAGCGTTGTCAGGGACCTCTACAATGAGCAGTTCTTC
TRBV4-3	TRBD1	TRBJ1-1	.	15	CASSQETGSGTEAFF	TGCGCCAGCAGCCAGGAGACAGGGTCTGGCACTGAAGCTTTCTTT
TRBV6-1	TRBD2	TRBJ2-3	many	12	CASSESGVTQYF	TGTGCCAGCAGTGAAAGCGGGGTGACGCAGTATTTT
TRBV5-1	.	TRBJ2-6	many	15	CASSFDRSGANVLTF	TGCGCCAGCAGCTTTGACAGATCCGGGGCCAACGTCCTGACTTTC
TRBV20-1	TRBD2	TRBJ2-1	.	15	CSLVGRGDLRNEQFF	TGCAGTCTAGTAGGGCGGGGGGACCTGCGGAATGAGCAGTTCTTC
TRBV7-2	TRBD2	TRBJ2-1	many	14	CASSRGGQTNEQFF	TGTGCCAGCAGCCGGGGGGGGCAGACGAATGAGCAGTTCTTC
TRBV7-3	.	TRBJ1-1	few	12	CASSLDHGEAFF	TGTGCCAGCAGCTTAGACCATGGAGAAGCTTTCTTT
TRBV30	.	TRBJ1-6	many	12	CARTVDNSPLHF	TGTGCCCGGACGGTTGATAATTCACCCCTCCACTTT
TRBV30	TRBD2	TRBJ2-1	few	15	CAWALTSETYNEQFF	TGTGCCTGGGCCTTGACTAGCGAAACCTACAATGAGCAGTTCTTC
TRBV7-2	.	TRBJ1-6	.	17	CASSSQGLGGGNSPLHF	TGTGCCAGCAGCTCCCAGGGCTTAGGTGGTGGGAATTCACCCCTCCACTTT
TRBV16	.	TRBJ1-5	many	13	CASSWGGGQPQHF	TGTGCCAGCAGCTGGGGTGGTGGGCAGCCCCAGCATTTT
TRBV4-3	.	TRBJ2-2	few	15	CASSASSGATGELFF	TGCGCCAGCAGCGCAAGTTCAGGGGCCACCGGGGAGCTGTTTTTT
TRBV2	.	TRBJ1-1	many	13	CASTATPNTEAFF	TGTGCCAGCACGGCCACGCCGAACACTGAAGCTTTCTTT
TRBV6-5	.	TRBJ1-1	many	15	CASSRSDAGNTEAFF	TGTGCCAGCAGCAGATCGGATGCGGGGAACACTGAAGCTTTCTTT
TRBV5-4	.	TRBJ2-1	many	11	CALHAADEQFF	TGTGCCCTTCACGCGGCGGACGAGCAGTTCTTC
TRBV2	.	TRBJ2-2	few	14	CASSDTRDTGELFF	TGTGCCAGCAGCGATACTAGAGACACCGGGGAGCTGTTTTTT
TRBV29-1	.	TRBJ2-1	many	14	CSVEDSFRGTEQFF	TGCAGCGTTGAAGATAGTTTCAGGGGCACTGAGCAGTTCTTC
TRBV7-2	TRBD1	TRBJ2-6	.	19	CASSQRQGSPSSGANVLTF	TGTGCCAGCAGCCAGAGACAGGGGTCCCCGAGCTCTGGGGCCAACGTCCTGACTTTC
TRBV6-5	.	TRBJ1-6	many	14	CASSYRGPNSPLHF	TGTGCCAGCAGTTACCGGGGCCCGAATTCACCCCTCCACTTT
TRBV18	TRBD1	TRBJ1-2	.	14	CASSPGQAYYGYTF	TGTGCCAGCTCACCGGGACAGGCCTACTATGGCTACACCTTC
TRBV2	TRBD1	TRBJ1-1	.	12	CASSQRQGPAFF	TGTGCCAGCAGCCAAAGACAGGGACCAGCTTTCTTT
TRBV14	TRBD1	TRBJ2-7	.	13	CASSQDRDSPPYF	TGTGCCAGCAGCCAAGATCGGGACAGTCCCCCATACTTC
TRBV6-5	.	TRBJ2-2	once	20	CASSYSHGEARGHNTGELFF	TGTGCCAGCAGTTACTCTCATGGAGAAGCCCGAGGGCATAACACCGGGGAGCTGTTTTTT
TRBV11-1	TRBD1	TRBJ2-3	many	15	CASSYNGQGTDTQYF	TGTGCCAGCAGCTACAACGGACAGGGAACAGATACGCAGTATTTT
TRBV20-1	TRBD1	TRBJ1-4	many	14	CSARTGATNEKLFF	TGCAGTGCTCGGACAGGGGCCACGAATGAAAAACTGTTTTTT
TRBV20-1	.	TRBJ2-5	few	13	CSARDSGGGAQYF	TGCAGTGCTAGAGATTCCGGCGGAGGGGCCCAGTACTTC